The sequence of this TCR beta chain was determined in a study of blood T cell repertoires in COVID-19. Study at large: Material from acute and convalescent COVID-19 was sourced from the United States, Italy and Spain. Nucleic acid was either cDNA or gDNA, and it came from T cells, B-cell-depleted T cells, or PBMCs.

This CDR3 region has 15 residues. Germline CDR1 and CDR2: MNHNY and SVGAGI (reference sequence). Germline trimming cut 7 bases from V and 0 bases from J; bases unmatched to any gene: 3. Under the authors' procedure: Estimation of nucleated cell counts relied on the amplification of reference gene primers. Libraries were prepared by immunoSEQ multiplex PCR; TCRdb keeps only in-frame clonotypes and omits some of them. Clonal size and the V and J genes are those of that table, whereas D and trimming came from the DNA. The sample contains about 340,000 clones, around 90% of which appear only once. The gene calls are TRBV6-6 and TRBJ2-3, with 11 bases matching TRBD2. The TCR sequence derives from a woman aged 18-29 years who had recovered from COVID-19. Sequenced material: peripheral blood. The CDR3 region is CASTRLAGSTDTQYF. For the CDR3, the DNA is TGTGCCAGCACCCGACTAGCGGGGAGCACAGATACGCAGTATTTT.